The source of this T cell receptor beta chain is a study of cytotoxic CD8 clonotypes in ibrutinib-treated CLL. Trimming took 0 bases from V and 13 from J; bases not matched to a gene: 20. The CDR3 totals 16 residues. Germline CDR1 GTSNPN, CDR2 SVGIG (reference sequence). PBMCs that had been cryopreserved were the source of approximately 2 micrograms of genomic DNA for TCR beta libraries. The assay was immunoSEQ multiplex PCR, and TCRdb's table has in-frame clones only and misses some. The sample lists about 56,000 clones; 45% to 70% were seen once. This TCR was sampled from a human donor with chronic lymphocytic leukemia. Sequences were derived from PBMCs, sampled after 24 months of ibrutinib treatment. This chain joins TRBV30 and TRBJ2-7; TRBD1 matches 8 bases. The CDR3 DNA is TGTGCCTGGAGTGTAGGGGGGACAGGAGTCACGAGCAGTCCCTACTTC. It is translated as CAWSVGGTGVTSSPYF.